This is a list of T cell receptor beta chains from one sample in a study of shared clonotypes between healthy human individuals. The repertoire was sequenced with immunoSEQ multiplex PCR; TCRdb's copy has only in-frame clones and lacks some. The table has about half a million clones, around 73% seen once. Sequenced sample: PBMCs. Receptors were obtained from a woman aged 35 to 49 in good health. Some clones in this sample may be carry-over from other donors' samples. Each CDR3 is given with its conserved first and last residue. The order of the fields is V gene, J gene, CDR3 protein.

TRBV7-9	TRBJ2-7	CASSKTSGRTYEQYF
TRBV28	TRBJ2-3	CASSVTRGGGDTQYF
TRBV28	TRBJ1-4	CASRGRAPQGATNEKLFF
TRBV5-4	TRBJ2-7	CASSFGDRGYEQYF
TRBV12-2	TRBJ2-5	CASRSLGTTGDGTQYF
TRBV30	TRBJ1-2	CAWNPGANYGYTF
TRBV25-1	TRBJ1-2	CASSEGTAMNYGYTF
TRBV4-3	-	CASSQASASGSVNRYEQYF
TRBV5-6	TRBJ2-3	CASSFSRRGTDFYTQYF
TRBV4-3	TRBJ2-2	CASSQAYGAGELFF
TRBV18	TRBJ2-7	CASSPSVGVSYEQYF
TRBV6-5	TRBJ1-3	CASATDSGNTIYF
TRBV29-1	TRBJ2-1	CSVPSDYNEQFF
TRBV28	TRBJ2-1	CAAWRAGGPSYNEQFF
TRBV6-5	TRBJ2-7	CASSGVRGAYEQYF
TRBV21-1	TRBJ2-2	CASSKGNRGYQPSNTGELFF
TRBV6-1	TRBJ2-3	CAISDTRLAGVTDTQYF
TRBV18	TRBJ2-1	CASSPRAPVSYNEQFF
TRBV27	TRBJ2-4	CASSSGLAGAGVAKNIQYF
TRBV7-6	TRBJ2-3	CASSFDDRADTQYF
TRBV2	TRBJ1-2	CASSRSGQPNYGYTF
TRBV30	TRBJ1-5	CAWSAERTVNQPQHF
TRBV11-2	TRBJ2-2	CASSGRRSAHTGELFF